The 8 T cell receptor beta chains below come from one sample, sequenced in a study of control samples from healthy donors and cancer patients. Measured with immunoSEQ multiplex PCR; TCRdb has only the in-frame clones, and not every one. This sample has tens of thousands of clones, with about 88% found just once. Material: PBMCs. The receptors come from a man aged 70 or older with lung cancer.

V usage is TRBV9 and J usage is TRBJ2-7; D is unclear. CDR3 size: 15 residues. In germline, CDR1 is SGDLS, CDR2 YYNGEE. V lost 0 bases to trimming and J lost 0 bases, with 10 bases between them. The CDR3 protein is CASSVGAANSYEQYF. The CDR3 nucleotides read TGTGCCAGCAGCGTAGGTGCTGCGAACTCCTACGAGCAGTACTTC. Using reference TRBV9 and TRBJ2-7 for the parts outside the CDR3, the full variable domain is DSGVTQTPKHLITATGQRVTLRCSPRSGDLSVYWYQQSLDQGLQFLIQYYNGEERAKGNILERFSAQQFPDLHSELNLSSLELGDSALYFCASSVGAANSYEQYFGPGTRLTVT.

The sample holds a few counts of this clone. The chain recombines TRBV11-2 with TRBJ2-7; no reliable D call. CDR3 size: 13 residues. Germline lookup yields CDR1 SGHAT and CDR2 FQNNGV. Trimming left V 5 bases short and J 3 bases short, with 11 bases between. The CDR3 protein is CASSQVVFYEQYF. The CDR3 DNA sequence: TGTGCCAGCAGCCAAGTAGTTTTCTACGAGCAGTACTTC.

The genes are TRBV19 and TRBJ1-5; 7 nucleotides match TRBD1. Germline CDR1 reads LNHDA; CDR2 reads SQIVND (reference sequence). This CDR3 is built from 14 residues. Trimming at V came to 6 bases and at J to 5 bases, leaving 7 bases not matched to a gene. This chain's CDR3 is CASRGRQGHQPQHF. For the CDR3, the DNA is TGTGCCAGTAGGGGGAGACAGGGCCATCAGCCCCAGCATTTT.

The gene calls are TRBV4-1 and TRBJ2-6; 9 nucleotides agree with TRBD1. This CDR3 is built from 18 residues. Germline V gene data show CDR1 as MGHRA and CDR2 as YSYEKL. Germline trimming cut 4 bases from V and 0 bases from J; bases unmatched to any gene: 7. The CDR3 DNA follows: TGCGCCAGCAGCCCCGGACAGGGGACGGTCTCTGGGGCCAACGTCCTGACTTTC. Protein sequence: CASSPGQGTVSGANVLTF.

The rearrangement joins TRBV18 to TRBJ1-2; 7 bases map to TRBD1. Germline V lookup: CDR1 KGHSH, CDR2 LQKENI. This CDR3 contains 16 residues. V shed 3 bases and J 4 bases; nucleotides not matched to a gene: 11. CDR3 bases: TGTGCCAGCTCACCCTTGGTGGGGACAGAACGCTATGGCTACACCTTC. This translates into CASSPLVGTERYGYTF.

The genes are TRBV5-1 and TRBJ1-1; tentatively, D is TRBD1 (5 bases). The CDR3 spans 18 residues. CDR1 is SGHRS and CDR2 is YFSETQ in the germline V gene. V was cut by 2 bases and J by 0 bases, with 20 bases left in between. The CDR3 reads CASSFTGQGLSLNTEAFF. The CDR3 nucleotides are TGCGCCAGCAGCTTCACGGGCCAGGGACTTAGCCTGAACACTGAAGCTTTCTTT.

The table lists this clone with many counts. The chain has TRBV7-6 and TRBJ2-1; TRBD2 matches 16 bases. CDR1 and CDR2 (germline): SGHVS, FNYEAQ. The CDR3 is 18 amino acids. V gave up 5 bases and J gave up 7 bases; unmatched junction bases: 11. The CDR3 reads CASSPAGTSGGAWNEQFF. CDR3 sequence (DNA): TGTGCCAGCAGCCCCGCCGGGACTAGCGGGGGGGCCTGGAATGAGCAGTTCTTC.

V is TRBV3-1 (or the pseudogene TRBV3-2) and J is TRBJ2-3, with TRBD2 as a possible D gene (6 bases). V shed 2 bases and J shed 5 bases, with 11 bases lying between them. The V gene's germline CDR1 is LGHDT and CDR2 YNNKEL (reference sequence). The CDR3 extends over 14 amino acids. CDR3 sequence (DNA): TGTGCCAGCAGCCAAAGGGCGGGGTTAGATACGCAGTATTTT. Amino acid sequence: CASSQRAGLDTQYF.